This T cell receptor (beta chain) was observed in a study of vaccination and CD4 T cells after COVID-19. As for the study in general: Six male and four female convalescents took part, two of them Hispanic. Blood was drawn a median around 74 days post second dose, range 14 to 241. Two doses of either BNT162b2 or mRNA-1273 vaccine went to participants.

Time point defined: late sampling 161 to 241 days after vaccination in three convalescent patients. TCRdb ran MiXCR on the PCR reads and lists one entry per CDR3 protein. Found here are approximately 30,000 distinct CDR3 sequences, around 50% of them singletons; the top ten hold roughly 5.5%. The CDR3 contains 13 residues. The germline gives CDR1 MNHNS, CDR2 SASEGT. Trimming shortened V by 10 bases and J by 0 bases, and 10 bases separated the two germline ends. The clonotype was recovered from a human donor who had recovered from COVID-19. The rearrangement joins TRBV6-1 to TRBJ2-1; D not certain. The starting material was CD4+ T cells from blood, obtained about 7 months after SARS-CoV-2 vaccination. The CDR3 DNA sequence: TGTGCCACCCGTCCCAGCTCCTACAATGAGCAGTTCTTC. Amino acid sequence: CATRPSSYNEQFF.